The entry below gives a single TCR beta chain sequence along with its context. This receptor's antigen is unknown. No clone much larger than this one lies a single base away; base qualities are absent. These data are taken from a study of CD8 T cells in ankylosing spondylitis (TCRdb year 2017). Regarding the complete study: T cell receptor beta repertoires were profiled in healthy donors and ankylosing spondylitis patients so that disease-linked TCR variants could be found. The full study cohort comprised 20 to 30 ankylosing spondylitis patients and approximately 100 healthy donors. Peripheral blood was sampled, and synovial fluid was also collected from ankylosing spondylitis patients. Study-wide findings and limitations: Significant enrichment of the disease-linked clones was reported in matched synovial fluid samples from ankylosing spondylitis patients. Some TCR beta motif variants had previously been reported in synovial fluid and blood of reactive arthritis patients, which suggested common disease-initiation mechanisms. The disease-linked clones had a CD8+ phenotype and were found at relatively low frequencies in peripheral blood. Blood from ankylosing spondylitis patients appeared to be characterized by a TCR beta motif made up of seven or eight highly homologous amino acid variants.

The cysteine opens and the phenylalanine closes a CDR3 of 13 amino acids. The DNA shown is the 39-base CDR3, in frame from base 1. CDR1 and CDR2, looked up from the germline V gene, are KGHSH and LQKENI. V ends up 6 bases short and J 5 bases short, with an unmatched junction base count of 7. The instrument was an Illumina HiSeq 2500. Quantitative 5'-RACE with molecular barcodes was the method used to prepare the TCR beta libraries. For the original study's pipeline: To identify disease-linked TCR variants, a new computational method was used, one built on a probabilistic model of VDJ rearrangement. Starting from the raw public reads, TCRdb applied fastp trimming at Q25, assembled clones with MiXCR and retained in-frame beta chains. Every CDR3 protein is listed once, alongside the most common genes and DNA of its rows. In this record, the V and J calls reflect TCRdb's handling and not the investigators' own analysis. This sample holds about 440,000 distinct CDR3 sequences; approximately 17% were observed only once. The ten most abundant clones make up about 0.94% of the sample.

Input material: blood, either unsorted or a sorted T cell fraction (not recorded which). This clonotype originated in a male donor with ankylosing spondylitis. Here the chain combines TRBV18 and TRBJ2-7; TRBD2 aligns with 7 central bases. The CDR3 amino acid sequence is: CASSPLGGNEQYF. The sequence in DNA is TGTGCCAGCTCCCCCTTGGGGGGGAACGAGCAGTACTTC.